This entry is about one T cell receptor (beta chain). Generated by immunoSEQ multiplex PCR, the TCRdb table keeps only in-frame clones and is missing some. The sample has 60,000 to 90,000 clones, 97% seen once. This entry is derived from a study of technical replicates of blood from several donors. This CDR3 is built from 15 residues. V lost 1 base and J 3 bases, leaving 12 bases between the germline ends. Germline lookup yields CDR1 LNHDA and CDR2 SQIVND (reference sequence). The sequencing input was T cells isolated from PBMCs. The chain employs TRBV19 and TRBJ1-1; a weak D match, TRBD1 (6 bases). The TCR was taken from a human donor in good health. CDR3 DNA sequence: TGTGCCAGTAGTATAGGGGGGGGCATTTACACTGAAGCTTTCTTT. Protein: CASSIGGGIYTEAFF.